The TCR beta chain under discussion was sequenced for a study of T cell changes during pregnancy in multiple sclerosis. The repertoire was sequenced with immunoSEQ multiplex PCR; TCRdb's copy has only in-frame clones and lacks some. Of just under 65,000 clones listed, approximately 93% are singletons. The TCR sequence derives from a female donor with multiple sclerosis, enrolled in a pregnancy study. The sample was CD8+ T cells from peripheral blood mononuclear cells, taken in the second trimester of pregnancy.

The CDR3 region has the DNA TGTGCCAGCAGTGCGGTTACAGGGTCAGCTAATGAAAAACTGTTTTTT. It is translated as CASSAVTGSANEKLFF. The chain links TRBV27 to TRBJ1-4; TRBD1 might be the D (6 bases). V was shortened by 5 bases and J by 3 bases, with 16 bases between the two germline ends. The CDR3 consists of 16 residues. CDR1 MNHEY and CDR2 SMNVEV come from the germline V gene (reference sequence).